This T cell receptor (beta chain) was sequenced in a study of cytomegalovirus exposure and HLA in healthy donors. This CDR3 region has 15 residues. V was shortened by 0 bases and J by 2 bases, with 11 bases between the two germline ends. Germline CDR1 SGDLS, CDR2 YYNGEE. In the PCR, 60 Vbeta and 13 Jbeta primers were used. Some clones are missing from TCRdb's copy, which holds only in-frame ones; the method was immunoSEQ multiplex PCR. The sample yields around 250,000 clones, approximately 80% seen once. The sequence derives from a woman aged 55-75 years in good health and CMV-seropositive. The sample was PBMCs. The V call is TRBV9, the J call TRBJ2-5; no firm D call. The CDR3 sequence: CASSVGGVGQETQYF. Written as DNA, the CDR3 is TGTGCCAGCAGCGTAGGAGGTGTTGGGCAAGAGACCCAGTACTTC.